This entry lists 18 T cell receptor beta chains sequenced from one sample in a study of T-cell memory formation after mild COVID-19 (dated by TCRdb to about 2021). The library was generated by 5' RACE. TCRdb names Illumina NovaSeq 6000 as the instrument used. TCRdb reprocessing: public reads trimmed at Q25 with fastp, clones called with MiXCR, in-frame beta chains kept. Rows with a matching CDR3 protein are joined into one entry that keeps the most common DNA and genes. In all, the sample holds approximately 180,000 distinct CDR3 sequences, and 16% of those were seen once. The top ten constitute about 2.1% of the sample. The sample taken for sequencing was PBMCs or a T cell subset sorted from them (not recorded which). The source of these receptors is an adult woman who had mild COVID-19 (a few samples of this study predate the infection). The sample titles of this study are shuffled in the database, so cell type and time point are left out; the donor was told from shared clones.

The J gene is TRBJ1-4, the V gene TRBV7-2, with TRBD1 as a possible D gene (5 bases). Trimming took off 6 bases at V and 13 bases at J, with 15 bases between the two ends. CDR1 and CDR2 from the germline V gene are SGHTA and FQGNSA. The CDR3 is made up of 12 amino acids. This chain's CDR3 is CASSPPRGGLFF. Written as DNA, the CDR3 is TGTGCCAGCAGTCCCCCGAGGGGCGGACTGTTTTTT.

This clonotype was counted between two and nine times. Here the CDR3 DNA reads TGTGCCAGCAGTTTACCCGGGACTAGCGGCCTCAATGAGCAGTTCTTC. It encodes CASSLPGTSGLNEQFF. V and J are TRBV12-3 or TRBV12-4 and TRBJ2-1; 11 nucleotides match TRBD2. The CDR3 runs to 16 residues. The V gene end was trimmed by 2 bases and the J gene end by 6 bases; junction bases not matched to a gene: 6.

The V gene is TRBV11-3, the J gene TRBJ1-2; TRBD1 might be the D (5 bases). The CDR3 totals 14 residues. CDR1 and CDR2 from the germline V gene are SGHNT and YENEEA. Trimming took 4 bases from V and 7 from J, leaving 16 bases between them. The CDR3 bases are TGTGCCAGCAGCTACGACGGGACTCCTAGTGGCTACACCTTC. Translated: CASSYDGTPSGYTF.

This clonotype was picked up a small number of times. This sequence joins TRBV20-1 and TRBJ2-2, with TRBD2 matching 9 bases. This CDR3 contains 13 residues. Germline trimming cut 6 bases from V and 6 bases from J; bases unmatched to any gene: 5. The germline CDR1 and CDR2 sequences are DFQATT and SNEGSKA (reference sequence). CDR3 DNA: TGCAGTGCGCCGGGACTAGCCCCCGGGGAGCTGTTTTTT. It encodes CSAPGLAPGELFF.

This clonotype came up a few times. The chain links TRBV10-3 to TRBJ1-1; no definite D call. The CDR3 is 11 residues long. The V and J ends lost 5 bases and 13 bases respectively, with 14 bases between them. Germline V CDR1 and CDR2: ENHRY, SYGVKD. Written as DNA, the CDR3 is TGTGCCATCAGTACTGGAACGGAGGATTTCTTT. This translates into CAISTGTEDFF.

This clonotype was counted between two and nine times. The gene calls are TRBV27 and TRBJ2-3; D is unresolved. The CDR3 spans 14 residues. Germline V CDR1 and CDR2: MNHEY, SMNVEV (reference sequence). Trimming cost V 2 bases and J 3 bases, with 9 bases left between them. The CDR3 here is CASSLGRKTDTQYF. The CDR3 nucleotides read TGTGCCAGCAGTTTAGGAAGAAAGACAGATACGCAGTATTTT.

There are a few counts of this clonotype. The chain links TRBV5-5 to TRBJ2-7; D perhaps matches TRBD1 (6 bases). Germline CDR1 reads SGHKS; CDR2 reads YYEKEE (reference sequence). The V end lost 0 bases, the J end lost 0 bases, and 16 bases lay between the germline ends. The CDR3 is 17 residues long. As DNA, the CDR3 is TGTGCCAGCAGCTTGGCCTTGACAGGTGCACCCTCCTACGAGCAGTACTTC. Translated, it gives CASSLALTGAPSYEQYF.

The chain combines TRBV6-2 or TRBV6-3 with TRBJ2-1; TRBD2 matches at 12 bases. The CDR3 is 17 residues long. Per germline, CDR1 MNHEY and CDR2 SVGEGT. J lost 2 bases, V lost 5 bases, and 7 bases had no gene match. Here the CDR3 DNA reads TGTGCCAGCAGTAAAACCGGACTAGCGGGACCCTACAATGAGCAGTTCTTC. Protein sequence: CASSKTGLAGPYNEQFF.

This clonotype was counted a few times. The rearrangement joins TRBV12-3 or TRBV12-4 to TRBJ2-1, with 8 bases aligning to TRBD2. This CDR3 has 14 residues. V lost 6 bases, J lost 7 bases, and 8 bases stayed unmatched. The CDR3 sequence is CASRPPTSENEQFF. The CDR3 region has the DNA TGTGCCAGCAGGCCTCCGACTAGCGAGAATGAGCAGTTCTTC.

In its sample, this clonotype was seen a few times. The chain recombines TRBV6-5 with TRBJ1-1; no reliable D call. Germline V lookup: CDR1 MNHEY, CDR2 SVGAGI. This CDR3 is 13 amino acids long. Trimming stripped 2 bases from V and 3 bases from J, with 7 bases between. CDR3 region: CASSYRKDTEAFF. The CDR3 nucleotides read TGTGCCAGCAGTTACCGCAAAGACACTGAAGCTTTCTTT.

This chain links TRBV5-8 with TRBJ1-6, with D hard to call. The CDR3 sequence is 16 residues long. Between the trimmed V and J ends, which lost 0 bases and 0 bases, there was a span of 7 bases. The germline V gene encodes CDR1 SGHTS and CDR2 YDEGEE. The CDR3 region is CASSLGYFSYNSPLHF. Here the CDR3 DNA reads TGTGCCAGCAGCTTGGGTTATTTCTCCTATAATTCACCCCTCCACTTT.

The J gene is TRBJ2-3, the V gene TRBV5-1, with 7 bases lining up with TRBD2. Germline trimming cut 1 base from V and 4 bases from J; bases unmatched to any gene: 3. From germline, CDR1 is SGHRS and CDR2 YFSETQ. This CDR3 comprises 14 residues. The chain's CDR3 is CASSLSGVSDTQYF. The CDR3 bases are TGCGCCAGCAGCTTGAGCGGGGTGTCAGATACGCAGTATTTT.

The chain combines TRBV6-1 with TRBJ1-2; D is undetermined. V was clipped by 10 bases and J by 8 bases, with 23 bases between them. The germline gives CDR1 MNHNS, CDR2 SASEGT. The CDR3 is 14 residues long. CDR3: CATLPGTKLGGYTF. The CDR3 DNA follows: TGTGCCACCCTCCCCGGCACAAAACTGGGAGGCTACACCTTC.

This clonotype was seen at least ten times. The chain couples TRBV4-3 to TRBJ2-1, with D uncertain. The CDR3 consists of 13 residues. The germline V and J ends were trimmed by 0 bases and 6 bases, with 6 bases remaining between them. Germline V gives CDR1 LGHNA, CDR2 YSLEER. The CDR3 region is CASSQEASNEQFF. CDR3 DNA sequence: TGCGCCAGCAGCCAAGAGGCGAGCAATGAGCAGTTCTTC.

This clonotype has a single count. This chain connects TRBV5-1 to TRBJ2-5, with D hard to call. The CDR3 is 11 amino acids. Germline V gives CDR1 SGHRS, CDR2 YFSETQ. Trimming took off 6 bases at V and 4 bases at J, with 7 bases between the two ends. The CDR3 nucleotides read TGCGCCAGCACCTTTGGAGAGACCCAGTACTTC. Protein product: CASTFGETQYF.

This sequence joins TRBV6-5 and TRBJ2-5; the D call may be TRBD1 or TRBD2 (6 bases each). The CDR3 consists of 15 residues. Trimming cost V 1 base and J 1 base, with 10 bases left between them. Per the germline V gene, CDR1 is MNHEY and CDR2 is SVGAGI. The CDR3 coding sequence is TGTGCCAGCAGTTACTGGGGGGCGCGCCAAGAGACCCAGTACTTC. It specifies CASSYWGARQETQYF.

This clonotype was counted once. V gene TRBV29-1 combines with J gene TRBJ2-7; D unresolved. Germline V lookup: CDR1 SQVTM, CDR2 ANQGSEA. V lost 4 bases to trimming and J lost 3 bases, with 10 bases between them. CDR3 length equals 12 residues. The CDR3 nucleotides read TGCAGCGTTGGTGGCAGAAACTACGAGCAGTACTTC. This codes for CSVGGRNYEQYF.

This clonotype has a handful of counts. The rearrangement links TRBV20-1 to TRBJ2-3, with TRBD2 matching over 12 bases. The V gene's germline CDR1 is DFQATT and CDR2 SNEGSKA (reference sequence). Trimming at V came to 6 bases and at J to 4 bases, leaving 8 bases not matched to a gene. The CDR3 totals 15 residues. CDR3: CSAPKLAGGPDTQYF. In DNA, the CDR3 is TGCAGTGCACCGAAACTAGCGGGAGGTCCAGATACGCAGTATTTT.